The clone carrying this TCR beta chain showed up just once. Germline-derived CDR1 and CDR2 are MDHEN and SYDVKM. The ends lost 6 bases at V and 4 bases at J; junction bases unmatched: 3. CDR3 length: 12 amino acids. The source of the sample is a study of cytomegalovirus exposure and HLA in healthy donors. Profiled with immunoSEQ multiplex PCR; TCRdb holds only in-frame clones, not every one. The sample carries about 140,000 clones, roughly 89% recorded once. The sequenced sample consisted of PBMCs. The gene calls are TRBV28 and TRBJ2-7; TRBD1 matches 7 bases. The clonotype comes from a man between 18 and 29 years old in good health and CMV-seropositive. CDR3 in amino acids: CASRGGLYEQYF. The CDR3 DNA follows: TGTGCCAGCAGAGGGGGCTTATACGAGCAGTACTTC.